The text below deals with one T cell receptor beta chain. Its specificity is unknown. This record belongs to a study of beta chain features in type 1 diabetes. Since all of the isolated RNA was reverse transcribed, expressed TCRB transcripts were what got sequenced. Assay used: immunoSEQ multiplex PCR; TCRdb lists only in-frame clones, some missing. The table has 400,000 or so clones, 8% to 10% seen once. Study observations and caveats: Patients' naive, central memory and regulatory TCRB repertoires appeared more alike than those of healthy donors. TCRB CDR3s were moderately but significantly shorter in Type 1 diabetes patients in all four CD4+ subsets.

The receptor comes from a man aged 30 to 45 with type 1 diabetes. What was sequenced was central memory CD4+ T cells from blood.

CDR3 residues: CASSLSHTDTQYF. Written as DNA, the CDR3 is TGTGCCAGCAGCTTATCCCACACAGATACGCAGTATTTT. The chain combines TRBV11-2 with TRBJ2-3; D is unresolved. This CDR3 has 13 amino acids. Germline V gene lookup returns CDR1 SGHAT and CDR2 FQNNGV. Trimming removed 2 bases from V and 2 bases from J, with 5 bases in between.